These 2 T cell receptor beta chains share one sample of origin, sequenced in a study of OX40 agonist ivuxolimab in advanced cancers. Libraries were constructed by the immunoSEQ multiplex PCR assay. TCRdb obtained this table from immuneACCESS and retained in-frame rearrangements with V and J assigned. These tables miss some clones; where compared with another copy, unresolved V genes account for less than half of the shortfall, and the remainder is unexplained. This sample gives some 62,000 clones in total; around 85% of them show up just once. Around 3.6% of the sample is taken by the ten largest. The source was CD4+ or CD8+ T cells sorted from blood, collected in a trial of the OX40 agonist ivuxolimab. Source of these receptors: an adult with an advanced solid tumor such as melanoma, head and neck, liver or kidney cancer.

The J gene is TRBJ2-5, the V gene TRBV5-4, with 7 bases aligning to TRBD1. Looked up from germline, CDR1 is SGHNT and CDR2 is YYREEE (reference sequence). This CDR3 has 14 residues. The V and J ends lost 0 bases and 5 bases, in that order; junction bases with no gene match: 4. The CDR3 DNA sequence: TGTGCCAGCAGCTTGGAAGGGGGCGGGGAGACCCAGTACTTC. This sequence encodes CASSLEGGGETQYF.

The chain combines TRBV7-2 with TRBJ1-5; TRBD1 is a possible D gene (5 bases). This CDR3 comprises 15 residues. Germline CDR1 and CDR2: SGHTA and FQGNSA. The V gene lost 5 bases and the J gene lost 0 bases, with 11 bases spanning the gap. CDR3 loop: CASSATVASNQPQHF. CDR3 DNA: TGTGCCAGCAGCGCGACAGTAGCTAGCAATCAGCCCCAGCATTTT.